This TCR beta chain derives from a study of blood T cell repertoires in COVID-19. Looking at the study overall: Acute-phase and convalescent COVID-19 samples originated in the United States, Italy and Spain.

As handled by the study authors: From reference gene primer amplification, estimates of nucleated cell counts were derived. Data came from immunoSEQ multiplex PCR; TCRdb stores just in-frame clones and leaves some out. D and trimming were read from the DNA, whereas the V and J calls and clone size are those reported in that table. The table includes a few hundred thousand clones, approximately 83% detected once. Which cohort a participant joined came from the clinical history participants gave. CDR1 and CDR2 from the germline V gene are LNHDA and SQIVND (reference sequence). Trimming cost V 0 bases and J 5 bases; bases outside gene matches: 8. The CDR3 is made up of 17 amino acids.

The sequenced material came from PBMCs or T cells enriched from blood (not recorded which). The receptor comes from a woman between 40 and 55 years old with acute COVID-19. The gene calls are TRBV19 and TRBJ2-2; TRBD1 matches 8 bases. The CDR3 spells CASSIDSSGGGTGELFF. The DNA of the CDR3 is TGTGCCAGTAGTATAGATAGCTCAGGGGGCGGGACCGGGGAGCTGTTTTTT.